Below, 25 T cell receptor beta chains from the same sample are listed, as sequenced in a study of T cell clonotyping in hematopoietic cell transplantation (dated by TCRdb to about 2021). The time point label of this sample denotes: recipient sample about 28 days before transplant, after cytoreduction. The library relied on the immunoSEQ multiplex PCR assay. In TCRdb, the immuneACCESS table is reduced to in-frame sequences with V and J assigned. These tables do not hold every clone; where another copy was compared, an unresolved V gene accounts for under half, and the others remain unexplained. The sample yields 25,000 to 30,000 clones; under 90% were counted once. Around 1.8% of the sample goes to the ten largest clones. Here the sequenced sample was peripheral blood mononuclear cells, taken before stem cell transplant. All receptors derive from a man aged 35 to 55 with acute myeloid leukemia. Some clones in this sample may be carry-over from other donors' samples.

The V gene is TRBV6-6, the J gene TRBJ1-2; TRBD1 might be the D (5 bases). The V and J ends lost 3 bases and 1 base respectively, with 6 bases between them. The CDR3 has 13 amino acids. In germline, CDR1 is MNHNY, CDR2 SVGAGI (reference sequence). The CDR3 coding sequence is TGTGCCAGCAGTTATGGGGGTAACTATGGCTACACCTTC. Its protein product is CASSYGGNYGYTF.

CDR3 in DNA: TGTGCCAGCAGTTACGGGGGGCCCTCGGACGAGCAGTACTTC. This sequence encodes CASSYGGPSDEQYF. The rearrangement joins TRBV6-6 to TRBJ2-7; D is possibly TRBD1 or TRBD2 (6 bases each). The CDR3 is made up of 14 amino acids. The germline CDR1 and CDR2 sequences are MNHNY and SVGAGI (reference sequence). Trimming stripped 2 bases from V and 5 bases from J, with 13 bases between.

The CDR3 spells CASVGPYGYTF. The CDR3 bases are TGTGCCAGTGTTGGTCCCTATGGCTACACCTTC. V gene TRBV6-5 combines with J gene TRBJ1-2; D not certain. CDR1 and CDR2 (germline): MNHEY, SVGAGI. The CDR3 is 11 residues long. Trimming took 9 bases from V and 4 from J, leaving 9 bases between them.

The rearrangement joins TRBV21-1 to TRBJ2-7; the table's D call TRBD2 went unverified against the DNA. TRBV21-1 corresponds to a pseudogene. This CDR3 is 13 amino acids long. This chain's CDR3 is CASSVRSHGEQYF. CDR3 sequence (DNA): TGTGCCAGCAGCGTAAGGTCCCACGGGGAGCAGTACTTC.

The chain combines TRBV5-6 with TRBJ1-2, with a weak D call TRBD1 (5 bases). V was cut by 0 bases and J by 7 bases, with 10 bases left in between. Germline CDR1 reads SGHDT; CDR2 reads YYEEEE. This CDR3 region has 13 residues. The DNA of the CDR3 is TGTGCCAGCAGCTTGGTCGGGGGAAGTGGCTACACCTTC. This sequence encodes CASSLVGGSGYTF.

This clone was seen more than once but under ten times. The chain employs TRBV7-6 and TRBJ2-1; the match to TRBD2 covers 7 bases. CDR1 is SGHVS, CDR2 FNYEAQ, per germline. V dropped 1 base and J dropped 7; count of bases not matched to a gene: 7. CDR3 length equals 15 residues. CDR3 protein: CASSLVGGGLNEQFF. The CDR3, as DNA: TGTGCCAGCAGCTTAGTGGGCGGGGGTTTGAATGAGCAGTTCTTC.

The chain uses TRBV11-3 and TRBJ2-1; D ambiguous. Looked up from germline, CDR1 is SGHNT and CDR2 is YENEEA. The CDR3 length is 12 residues. V was pared by 4 bases and J by 4 bases, with 5 bases between. The CDR3 DNA follows: TGTGCCAGCAGCTCACCATACAATGAGCAGTTCTTC. The encoded protein is CASSSPYNEQFF. The variable domain in full, completed from reference TRBV11-3 and TRBJ2-1, reads EAGVVQSPRYKIIEKKQPVAFWCNPISGHNTLYWYLQNLGQGPELLIRYENEEAVDDSQLPKDRFSAERLKGVDSTLKIQPAELGDSAVYLCASSSPYNEQFFGPGTRLTVL.

V is TRBV6-5 and J is TRBJ1-2; no definite D call. The CDR3 length is 13 residues. Germline lookup yields CDR1 MNHEY and CDR2 SVGAGI. The V gene lost 6 bases and the J gene lost 0 bases, with 8 bases spanning the gap. The CDR3 loop is CASSTGANYGYTF. CDR3 coding DNA: TGTGCCAGCAGCACGGGAGCTAACTATGGCTACACCTTC.

The chain links TRBV5-4 to TRBJ2-2; D not certain. CDR1 and CDR2 from the germline V gene are SGHNT and YYREEE (reference sequence). Trimming pared 2 bases from V and 6 bases from J, leaving 17 bases between. The CDR3 spans 16 residues. CDR3 sequence: CASSFDTDLGAGELFF. The CDR3 DNA sequence: TGTGCCAGCAGCTTCGACACAGATCTCGGCGCCGGGGAGCTGTTTTTT.

The CDR3 DNA is TGTGCCAGCAGTTCCCACCCGAGGACAGCCGGAATACATTTTCATGGCTACACCTTC. Its translation: CASSSHPRTAGIHFHGYTF. The rearrangement links TRBV27 to TRBJ1-2; a weak D match, TRBD1 (6 bases). V lost 4 bases to trimming and J lost 6 bases, with 30 bases between them. Germline-derived CDR1 and CDR2 are MNHEY and SMNVEV (reference sequence). There are 19 residues in the CDR3.

This chain uses TRBV4-3 with TRBJ2-7, with D perhaps matching TRBD1 or TRBD2 (5 bases each). The CDR3 runs to 15 residues. From germline, CDR1 is LGHNA and CDR2 YSLEER. Trimming removed 0 bases from V and 2 bases from J, with 11 bases in between. In DNA form, the CDR3 reads TGCGCCAGCAGCCAAGAGGGGACCGCGGCCTACGAGCAGTACTTC. Translated: CASSQEGTAAYEQYF.

V is TRBV9 and J is TRBJ2-2, with 8 bases aligning to TRBD2. Germline V gene lookup returns CDR1 SGDLS and CDR2 YYNGEE. V lost 4 bases to trimming and J lost 7 bases; unmatched junction nucleotides: 9. This CDR3 is 15 amino acids long. CDR3 amino acids: CASSPRLAKGGELFF. The CDR3 coding sequence is TGTGCCAGCAGCCCCCGACTAGCGAAAGGCGGGGAGCTGTTTTTT.

The genes are TRBV5-1 and TRBJ1-2; D gene ambiguous. The length of the CDR3 is 13 residues. Germline V lookup: CDR1 SGHRS, CDR2 YFSETQ. V was clipped by 0 bases and J by 4 bases, with 7 bases between them. CDR3 protein: CASSLDGIYGYTF. CDR3 nucleotide sequence: TGCGCCAGCAGCTTGGACGGAATCTATGGCTACACCTTC. The full variable domain, completed using reference TRBV5-1 and TRBJ1-2, is KAGVTQTPRYLIKTRGQQVTLSCSPISGHRSVSWYQQTPGQGLQFLFEYFSETQRNKGNFPGRFSGRQFSNSRSEMNVSTLELGDSALYLCASSLDGIYGYTFGSGTRLTVV.

This rearrangement joins TRBV6-1 to TRBJ1-2; maybe TRBD1 (6 bases). The V gene lost 1 base and the J gene lost 2 bases, with 14 bases spanning the gap. The length of the CDR3 is 16 residues. Germline loops: CDR1 MNHNS, CDR2 SASEGT. The CDR3 nucleotides are TGTGCCAGCAGTGAAGGGCAGGGGAGGGCAAACTATGGCTACACCTTC. It is translated as CASSEGQGRANYGYTF.

In its sample, this clone was seen a few times. The chain has TRBV2 and TRBJ2-2, with 9 bases identical to TRBD1. There are 14 residues in the CDR3. V was clipped by 5 bases and J by 4 bases; unmatched bases: 2. Germline CDR1 and CDR2: SNHLY and FYNNEI. CDR3 protein: CASSPGQGTGELFF. CDR3 sequence (DNA): TGTGCCAGCAGTCCGGGACAGGGCACCGGGGAGCTGTTTTTT.

The chain carries TRBV27 and TRBJ1-1; no clear D gene. The germline gives CDR1 MNHEY, CDR2 SMNVEV (reference sequence). The CDR3 loop spans 14 amino acids. The germline V and J ends were trimmed by 5 bases and 4 bases, with 14 bases remaining between them. The CDR3 here is CASSPVGFPTEAFF. In nucleotides, the CDR3 is TGTGCCAGCAGTCCCGTGGGGTTCCCCACTGAAGCTTTCTTT.

Only a few counts were recorded for this clone. This sequence joins TRBV29-1 and TRBJ2-5; TRBD1 aligns across 7 bases. Germline V gene sequence: CDR1 SQVTM, CDR2 ANQGSEA. V was clipped by 6 bases and J by 5 bases; unmatched bases: 9. The CDR3 extends over 13 amino acids. In DNA, the CDR3 is TGCAGCGTAACACAACCGGGACAGGAGACCCAGTACTTC. Translated, it gives CSVTQPGQETQYF.

The chain joins TRBV5-1 to TRBJ1-6; 7 nucleotides agree with TRBD1. This CDR3 is built from 14 residues. Germline CDR1 reads SGHRS; CDR2 reads YFSETQ. V gave up 0 bases and J gave up 11 bases; unmatched junction bases: 5. CDR3 sequence (DNA): TGCGCCAGCAGCTTGGCACAGGGGCGGGCACCCCTCCACTTT. It encodes CASSLAQGRAPLHF.

The chain uses TRBV19 and TRBJ1-5; D gene unclear. The length of the CDR3 is 14 residues. Germline V CDR1 and CDR2: LNHDA, SQIVND (reference sequence). V was clipped by 7 bases and J by 0 bases, with 10 bases between them. In nucleotides, the CDR3 is TGTGCCAGTACCGGGGTCAATAGCAATCAGCCCCAGCATTTT. Translating it yields CASTGVNSNQPQHF.

This chain links TRBV9 with TRBJ1-1; D gene unclear. This CDR3 comprises 13 residues. Germline-derived CDR1 and CDR2 are SGDLS and YYNGEE. With 4 bases removed from V and 6 bases from J, the gap between germline ends came to 13 bases. DNA of the CDR3: TGTGCCAGCAGCCCTTCCATGATGGCTGAAGCTTTCTTT. This sequence encodes CASSPSMMAEAFF.

The genes are TRBV27 and TRBJ2-7; TRBD2 matches at 8 bases. Losses at the gene ends were 6 bases for V and 9 bases for J; bases not matched to a gene: 16. Per the germline V gene, CDR1 is MNHEY and CDR2 is SMNVEV (reference sequence). CDR3 length equals 15 residues. CDR3 coding DNA: TGTGCCAGCAGCCCTGGTGGGACTAGTCTCTTTGCGCAGTACTTC. It is translated as CASSPGGTSLFAQYF.

This chain joins TRBV7-6 and TRBJ2-1; weak D call: TRBD2 (5 bases). V dropped 2 bases and J dropped 8 bases, with 19 bases sitting between them. The CDR3 has 16 amino acids. Germline V gene sequence: CDR1 SGHVS, CDR2 FNYEAQ. CDR3 in amino acids: CASSLRPDSRLDEQFF. The CDR3 region has the DNA TGTGCCAGCAGCTTAAGACCGGACTCCAGACTCGATGAGCAGTTCTTC.

The rearrangement joins TRBV10-3 to TRBJ2-3, with D possibly TRBD1 on 5 matching bases. Germline V gene lookup returns CDR1 ENHRY and CDR2 SYGVKD. The CDR3 has 15 amino acids. Trimming cost V 0 bases and J 2 bases, with 9 bases left between them. The CDR3 loop reads CAISESAGPTDTQYF. DNA of the CDR3: TGTGCCATCAGTGAGTCGGCAGGGCCCACAGATACGCAGTATTTT.

The chain has TRBV2 and TRBJ2-1; the D gene is possibly TRBD1 (6 bases). The germline CDR1 and CDR2 sequences are SNHLY and FYNNEI. The CDR3 runs 12 residues. Trimming stripped 2 bases from V and 8 bases from J, with 7 bases between. As DNA, the CDR3 is TGTGCCAGCAGTGAAAGGGGGTATGAGCAGTTCTTC. As protein: CASSERGYEQFF.

This chain connects TRBV7-9 to TRBJ2-7, with D possibly TRBD1 on 6 matching bases. The CDR3 runs 14 residues. The germline V gene encodes CDR1 SEHNR and CDR2 FQNEAQ (reference sequence). V was clipped by 5 bases and J by 1 base, with 12 bases between them. The CDR3 here is CASSPRQESYEQYF. DNA of the CDR3: TGTGCCAGCAGCCCTCGACAGGAGTCCTACGAGCAGTACTTC.